This entry lists 8 T cell receptor beta chains sequenced from one sample in a study of OX40 agonist ivuxolimab in advanced cancers. Profiled with immunoSEQ multiplex PCR; TCRdb holds only in-frame clones, not every one. The table has about 82,000 clones, roughly 91% seen once. The material was CD4+ or CD8+ T cells sorted from blood, obtained in a trial of the OX40 agonist ivuxolimab. All receptors derive from an adult with an advanced solid tumor such as melanoma, head and neck, liver or kidney cancer.

J is TRBJ1-2 and V is TRBV19; perhaps TRBD1 as D (5 bases). The CDR3 runs to 15 residues. From germline, CDR1 is LNHDA and CDR2 SQIVND (reference sequence). V lost 0 bases to trimming and J lost 0 bases, with 8 bases between them. Written as DNA, the CDR3 is TGTGCCAGTAGTATAGATCGGGGGGCTAACTATGGCTACACCTTC. It specifies CASSIDRGANYGYTF.

This chain connects TRBV28 to TRBJ2-7; no clear D. The V gene lost 4 bases and the J gene lost 4 bases, with 11 bases spanning the gap. This CDR3 comprises 13 residues. Germline loops: CDR1 MDHEN, CDR2 SYDVKM. The CDR3, as DNA: TGTGCCAGCAGTTACAGTTTGCGGTACGAGCAGTACTTC. This translates into CASSYSLRYEQYF. The full variable domain, its missing parts supplied by reference TRBV28 and TRBJ2-7, is DVKVTQSSRYLVKRTGEKVFLECVQDMDHENMFWYRQDPGLGLRLIYFSYDVKMKEKGDIPEGYSVSREKKERFSLILESASTNQTSMYLCASSYSLRYEQYFGPGTRLTVT.

This sequence joins TRBV7-9 and TRBJ1-4; 8 nucleotides agree with TRBD1. CDR1 and CDR2 (germline): SEHNR, FQNEAQ (reference sequence). The CDR3 totals 14 residues. V lost 3 bases to trimming and J lost 6 bases; unmatched junction nucleotides: 3. In nucleotides, the CDR3 is TGTGCCAGCAGCTTCTCAGGGGGCCATGAAAAACTGTTTTTT. Translation gives CASSFSGGHEKLFF.

For the CDR3, the DNA is TGTGCCAGCAGTGAGTGGCGGTCCCAAGAGACCCAGTACTTC. Its translation: CASSEWRSQETQYF. The chain has TRBV2 and TRBJ2-5; D is ambiguous. CDR1 is SNHLY and CDR2 is FYNNEI in the germline V gene. The germline V and J ends were trimmed by 3 bases and 1 base, with 9 bases remaining between them. The CDR3 is 14 residues long.

V gene TRBV5-6 combines with J gene TRBJ2-1, with 9 bases identical to TRBD2. CDR3 size: 15 residues. V trimming: 2 bases; J trimming: 5 bases; junction bases outside the gene matches: 5. Germline V lookup: CDR1 SGHDT, CDR2 YYEEEE. For the CDR3, the DNA is TGTGCCAGCAGCTTCCGACTAGCGGACAACAATGAGCAGTTCTTC. It is translated as CASSFRLADNNEQFF.

J is TRBJ2-6 and V is TRBV14; D is unresolved. The CDR3 is made up of 16 amino acids. Trimming shortened V by 1 base and J by 0 bases, and 7 bases separated the two germline ends. Germline CDR1 is SGHDN and CDR2 is FVKESK. CDR3 loop: CASSQVAGSGANVLTF. Written as DNA, the CDR3 is TGTGCCAGCAGCCAAGTGGCAGGCTCTGGGGCCAACGTCCTGACTTTC.

Here the CDR3 DNA reads TGTGCCAGCAGCTTAGGTCTTCTAGCAAGTGAGCAGTTCTTC. It yields the protein CASSLGLLASEQFF. The chain uses TRBV13 and TRBJ2-1, with D maybe TRBD2 (5 bases). The CDR3 is 14 residues long. V was trimmed by 0 bases and J by 9 bases, leaving 12 bases between them. Germline V CDR1 and CDR2: PRHDT, FYEKMQ (reference sequence). Combining the CDR3 with reference TRBV13 and TRBJ2-1 gives the whole variable domain AAGVIQSPRHLIKEKRETATLKCYPIPRHDTVYWYQQGPGQDPQFLISFYEKMQSDKGSIPDRFSAQQFSDYHSELNMSSLELGDSALYFCASSLGLLASEQFFGPGTRLTVL.

The rearrangement links TRBV10-2 to TRBJ2-5, with 9 bases fitting TRBD1. Germline CDR1 WSHSY, CDR2 SAAADI. The CDR3 contains 13 residues. With V trimmed by 3 bases and J by 4 bases, 0 bases remained unmatched. The CDR3 here is CASSEQGAETQYF. DNA for the CDR3: TGCGCCAGCAGTGAACAGGGGGCAGAGACCCAGTACTTC.